This T cell receptor (beta chain) was obtained from a study of T cell changes during pregnancy in multiple sclerosis. The repertoire was sequenced with immunoSEQ multiplex PCR; TCRdb's copy has only in-frame clones and lacks some. Here the sample spans about 36,000 clones, 88% being singletons. The V gene end was trimmed by 2 bases and the J gene end by 5 bases; junction bases not matched to a gene: 14. Germline V gene lookup returns CDR1 GTSNPN and CDR2 SVGIG (reference sequence). The CDR3 covers 17 residues. In its sample, this clone was seen a few times. Material: CD4+ T cells from peripheral blood mononuclear cells, obtained in the first trimester of pregnancy. The TCR comes from a female donor with multiple sclerosis, enrolled in a pregnancy study. The chain combines TRBV30 with TRBJ2-2, with 7 bases identical to TRBD1. Written as DNA, the CDR3 is TGTGCCTGGAGTCTACGCAGGACAGGCACGAGGACCGGGGAGCTGTTTTTT. Translating gives CAWSLRRTGTRTGELFF. The variable domain in full, with the rest retrieved from reference TRBV30 and TRBJ2-2, is SQTIHQWPATLVQPVGSPLSLECTVEGTSNPNLYWYRQAAGRGLQLLFYSVGIGQISSEVPQNLSASRPQDRQFILSSKKLLLSDSGFYLCAWSLRRTGTRTGELFFGEGSRLTVL.